This T cell receptor beta chain is from a study of blood T cell repertoires in COVID-19. In the original processing: Nucleated cell counts were estimated from reference gene primer amplification. Libraries were prepared by immunoSEQ multiplex PCR; TCRdb keeps only in-frame clonotypes and omits some of them. D and trimming come from the DNA, and the V and J calls and clone size come from that table. In the table there are some 270,000 clones, roughly 82% of which are singletons. CDR3 length: 17 amino acids. J gave up 6 bases and V 6 bases, and 16 bases lay outside the gene matches. The germline CDR1 and CDR2 sequences are KGHSH and LQKENI.

This TCR derives from a woman at least 80 years old with COVID-19, enrolled during active disease. Sequenced input: peripheral blood. V and J are TRBV18 and TRBJ1-5; TRBD1 aligns across 8 bases. The CDR3, as DNA: TGTGCCAGCTCCCCCCCCTCAGGGTCAGGGGGCACTCAGCCCCAGCATTTT. Amino acids: CASSPPSGSGGTQPQHF.